The rows below give T cell receptor beta chains drawn from one sample of a study of cytomegalovirus exposure and HLA in healthy donors. Sequencing used immunoSEQ multiplex PCR; TCRdb keeps in-frame clones, though not all of them. The sample has 150,000 to 200,000 clones. The sequenced sample consisted of PBMCs. These receptors were collected from a young man in good health and CMV-seronegative. Each CDR3 is given with its conserved first and last residue. Each record gives: V gene, CDR3 protein.

v_gene: TRBV11-2; CDR3aa: CASSPRGTSGRRGRDTQYF
v_gene: TRBV5-6; CDR3aa: CASSFGRSNQPQHF
v_gene: TRBV10-3; CDR3aa: CAISDGGSDEKLFF
v_gene: TRBV10-1; CDR3aa: CASSGGTGGNTDTQYF
v_gene: TRBV28; CDR3aa: CASRATSEWGDTQYF
v_gene: TRBV6-5; CDR3aa: CASSYGQGGYEQYF
v_gene: TRBV6-5; CDR3aa: CASSRTSGKDEQYF
v_gene: TRBV11-2; CDR3aa: CASRSRQGPRDEQFF
v_gene: TRBV5-1; CDR3aa: CASNRDRGTEAFF
v_gene: TRBV10-1; CDR3aa: CASGQANTGELFF
v_gene: TRBV5-6; CDR3aa: CASSWEDRPINEQFF
v_gene: TRBV28; CDR3aa: CASSSQHQGYPHYEQYF
v_gene: TRBV7-3; CDR3aa: CASSLTGGYSYNEQFF
v_gene: TRBV6-1; CDR3aa: CASSGRLGAGGGWNEQFF
v_gene: TRBV6-6; CDR3aa: CASSPDRGTLEAFF
v_gene: TRBV19; CDR3aa: CASISTGDTDTQYF
v_gene: TRBV6-5; CDR3aa: CASSYSTRGEVNEQFF
v_gene: TRBV5-1; CDR3aa: CASSLLEGGDTEAFF
v_gene: TRBV15; CDR3aa: CATSRSLTRAEQFF
v_gene: TRBV19; CDR3aa: CASRQLSTDTQYF
v_gene: TRBV29-1; CDR3aa: CSGTGQADEAFF
v_gene: TRBV25-1; CDR3aa: CASSEFRAGNSGNTIYF
v_gene: TRBV11-2; CDR3aa: CASSLVGQGFYGYTF
v_gene: TRBV5-4; CDR3aa: CASSQTGEFSDTQYF
v_gene: TRBV5-4; CDR3aa: CASSLPPSGRINEQFF
v_gene: TRBV18; CDR3aa: CASSPGEKGYTF